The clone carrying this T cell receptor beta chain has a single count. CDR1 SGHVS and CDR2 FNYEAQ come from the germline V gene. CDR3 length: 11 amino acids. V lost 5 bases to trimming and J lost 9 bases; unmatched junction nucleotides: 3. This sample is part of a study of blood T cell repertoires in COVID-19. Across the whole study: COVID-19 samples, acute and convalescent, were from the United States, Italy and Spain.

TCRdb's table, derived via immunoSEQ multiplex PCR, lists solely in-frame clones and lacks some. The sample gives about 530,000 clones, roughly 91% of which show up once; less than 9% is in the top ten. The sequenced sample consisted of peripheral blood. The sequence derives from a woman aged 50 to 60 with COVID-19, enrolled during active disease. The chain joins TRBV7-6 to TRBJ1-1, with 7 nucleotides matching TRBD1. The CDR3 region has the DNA TGTGCCAGCAGCCAGGGGGAGAAAGCTTTCTTT. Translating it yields CASSQGEKAFF. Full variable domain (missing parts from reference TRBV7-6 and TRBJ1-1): GAGVSQSPRYKVTKRGQDVALRCDPISGHVSLYWYRQALGQGPEFLTYFNYEAQQDKSGLPNDRFSAERPEGSISTLTIQRTEQRDSAMYRCASSQGEKAFFGQGTRLTVV.